This T cell receptor (beta chain) stems from a study of T cell responses to AZD1222 COVID-19 vaccine. V dropped 5 bases and J dropped 4; count of bases not matched to a gene: 7. Germline CDR1 is MNHEY and CDR2 is SVGAGI. The CDR3 runs to 14 residues. Sequencing was performed with immunoSEQ multiplex PCR; in TCRdb, only in-frame clones are kept and a portion is missing. This repertoire shows about 150,000 clones, about 90% found once; its top ten account for approximately 5.9%. The receptor comes from an adult who received the AZD1222 COVID-19 vaccine. This sample comprised peripheral blood, obtained 28 days after the second AZD1222 dose. The chain links TRBV6-5 to TRBJ2-5; 7 bases match TRBD2. The CDR3 is CASSHDWEGETQYF. CDR3 nucleotide sequence: TGTGCCAGCAGTCACGACTGGGAGGGAGAGACCCAGTACTTC.